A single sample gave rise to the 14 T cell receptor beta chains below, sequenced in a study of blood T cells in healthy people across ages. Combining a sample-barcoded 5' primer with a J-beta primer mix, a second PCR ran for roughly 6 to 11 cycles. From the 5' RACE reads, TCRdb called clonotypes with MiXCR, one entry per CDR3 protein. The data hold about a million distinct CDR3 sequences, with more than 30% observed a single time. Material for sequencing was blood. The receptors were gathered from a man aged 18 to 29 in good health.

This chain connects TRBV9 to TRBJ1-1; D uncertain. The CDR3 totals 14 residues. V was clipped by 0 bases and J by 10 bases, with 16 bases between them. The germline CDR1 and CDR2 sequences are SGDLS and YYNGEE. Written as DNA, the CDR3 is TGTGCCAGCAGCGTAGTGTCTGAGGGTGTCGGAGCTTTCTTT. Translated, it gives CASSVVSEGVGAFF.

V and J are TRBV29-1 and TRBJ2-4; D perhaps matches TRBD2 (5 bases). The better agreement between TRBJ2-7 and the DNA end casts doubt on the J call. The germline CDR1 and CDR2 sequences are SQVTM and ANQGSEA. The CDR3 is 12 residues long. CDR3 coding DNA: TGCAGCGTCGCCGAGGGCAACTACGAGCAGTACTTC. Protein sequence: CSVAEGNYEQYF.

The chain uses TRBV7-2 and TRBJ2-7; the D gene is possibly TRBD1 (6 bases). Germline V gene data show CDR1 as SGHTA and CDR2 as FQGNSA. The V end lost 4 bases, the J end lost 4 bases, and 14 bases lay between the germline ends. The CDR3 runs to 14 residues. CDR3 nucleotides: TGTGCCAGCAGCTCCCAACAGGGACCGTACGAGCAGTACTTC. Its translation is CASSSQQGPYEQYF.

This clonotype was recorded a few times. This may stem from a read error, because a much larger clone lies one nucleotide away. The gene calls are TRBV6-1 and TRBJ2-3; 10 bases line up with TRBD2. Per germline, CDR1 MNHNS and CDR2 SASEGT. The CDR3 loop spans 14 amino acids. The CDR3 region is CASREAGGPDTQYF. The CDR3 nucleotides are TGTGCCAGCAGGGAAGCGGGGGGGCCAGATACGCAGTATTTT.

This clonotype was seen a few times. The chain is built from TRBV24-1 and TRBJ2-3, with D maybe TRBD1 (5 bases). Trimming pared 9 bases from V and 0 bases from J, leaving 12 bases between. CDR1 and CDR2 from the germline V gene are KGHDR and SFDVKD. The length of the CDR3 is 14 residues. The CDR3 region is CATSPAGSTDTQYF. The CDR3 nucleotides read TGTGCCACCTCCCCGGCAGGGAGCACAGATACGCAGTATTTT.

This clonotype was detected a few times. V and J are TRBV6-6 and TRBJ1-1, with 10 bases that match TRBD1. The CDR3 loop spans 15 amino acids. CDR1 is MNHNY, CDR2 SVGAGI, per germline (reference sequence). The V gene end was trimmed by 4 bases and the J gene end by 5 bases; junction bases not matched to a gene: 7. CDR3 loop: CASSSWTGGDTEAFF. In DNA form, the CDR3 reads TGTGCCAGCAGTTCCTGGACAGGGGGGGATACTGAAGCTTTCTTT.

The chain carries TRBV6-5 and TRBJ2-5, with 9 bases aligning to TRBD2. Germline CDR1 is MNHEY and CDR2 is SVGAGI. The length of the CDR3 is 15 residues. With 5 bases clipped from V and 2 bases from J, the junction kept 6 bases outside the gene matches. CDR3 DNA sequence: TGTGCCAGCAGTACAAGCGGGGGGATGCAAGAGACCCAGTACTTC. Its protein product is CASSTSGGMQETQYF.

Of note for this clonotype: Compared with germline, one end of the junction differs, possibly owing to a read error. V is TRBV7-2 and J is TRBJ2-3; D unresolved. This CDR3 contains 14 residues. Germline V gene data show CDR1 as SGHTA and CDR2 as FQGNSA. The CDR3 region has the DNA TGTGCCGGCAGCTACCGGCCCGGAGCAGATACGCAGTATTTT. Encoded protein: CAGSYRPGADTQYF.

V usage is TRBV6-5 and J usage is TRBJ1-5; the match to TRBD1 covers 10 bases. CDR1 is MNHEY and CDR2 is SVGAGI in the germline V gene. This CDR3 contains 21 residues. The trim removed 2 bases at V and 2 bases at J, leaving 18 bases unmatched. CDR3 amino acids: CASSYTRGLTGGDYGNQPQHF. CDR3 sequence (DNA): TGTGCCAGCAGTTACACTCGGGGTTTGACAGGGGGCGATTATGGCAATCAGCCCCAGCATTTT.

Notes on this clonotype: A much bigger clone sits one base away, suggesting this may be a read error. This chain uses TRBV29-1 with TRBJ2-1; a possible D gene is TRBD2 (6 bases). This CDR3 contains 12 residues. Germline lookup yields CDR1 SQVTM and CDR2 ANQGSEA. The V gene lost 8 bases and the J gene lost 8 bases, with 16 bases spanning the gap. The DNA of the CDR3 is TGCAGCTCCCCGGGGAGGCCGGATGAGCAGTTCTTC. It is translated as CSSPGRPDEQFF.

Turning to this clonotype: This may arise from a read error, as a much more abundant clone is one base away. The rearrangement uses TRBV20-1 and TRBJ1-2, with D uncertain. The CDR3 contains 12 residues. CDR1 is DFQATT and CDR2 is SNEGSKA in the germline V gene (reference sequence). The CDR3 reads CGAPDGLGGYTF. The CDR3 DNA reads TGCGGTGCTCCCGACGGATTGGGGGGCTACACCTTC.

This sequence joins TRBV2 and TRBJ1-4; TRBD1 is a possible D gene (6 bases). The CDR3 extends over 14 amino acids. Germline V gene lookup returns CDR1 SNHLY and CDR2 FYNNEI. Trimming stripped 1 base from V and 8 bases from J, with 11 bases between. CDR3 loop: CASSEDRVGEKLFF. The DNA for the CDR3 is TGTGCCAGCAGTGAAGACAGGGTCGGAGAAAAACTGTTTTTT.

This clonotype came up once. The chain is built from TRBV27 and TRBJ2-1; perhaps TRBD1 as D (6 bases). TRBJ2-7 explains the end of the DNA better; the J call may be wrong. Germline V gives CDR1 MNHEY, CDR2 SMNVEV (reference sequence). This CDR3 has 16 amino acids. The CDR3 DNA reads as TGTGCCAGCTCCACTGCGCAGGGGAATCCCTACAATGAGCAGTACTTC. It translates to CASSTAQGNPYNEQYF.

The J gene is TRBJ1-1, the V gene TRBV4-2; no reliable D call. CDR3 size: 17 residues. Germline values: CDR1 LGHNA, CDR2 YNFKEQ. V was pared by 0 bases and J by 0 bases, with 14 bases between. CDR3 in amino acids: CASSQDYPREMNTEAFF. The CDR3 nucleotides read TGTGCCAGCAGCCAAGACTATCCAAGGGAGATGAACACTGAAGCTTTCTTT.